The 2 T cell receptor beta chains given below trace back to one sample, sequenced in a study of blood T cell repertoires in COVID-19. The method was immunoSEQ multiplex PCR; TCRdb's version includes in-frame clones alone and lacks a portion of them. The sample records about 310,000 clones, 90% being singletons. Sequenced: peripheral blood. These receptors originate from a woman between 40 and 55 years old with COVID-19, enrolled during active disease.

The chain has TRBV19 and TRBJ2-3; D not certain. The CDR3 sequence is 14 residues long. The ends were cut back, 1 base at V and 3 bases at J, with 8 bases in the middle. In germline, CDR1 is LNHDA, CDR2 SQIVND (reference sequence). CDR3 protein: CASSIVLPTDTQYF. CDR3 coding DNA: TGTGCCAGTAGTATAGTCCTACCGACAGATACGCAGTATTTT.

The chain employs TRBV5-6 and TRBJ2-7; D is unclear. CDR3 length equals 14 residues. Germline CDR1 SGHDT, CDR2 YYEEEE. Deletions cut 0 bases from V and 5 bases from J, with 12 bases between. CDR3 DNA: TGTGCCAGCAGCTTGGATATGCGCCTAGACGAGCAGTACTTC. Translating it yields CASSLDMRLDEQYF.